This T cell receptor (beta chain) is drawn from a study of T-cell memory formation after mild COVID-19. Study-wide findings and caveats: Balance between CD4 and CD8 was seen in clones contracting day 15 to 85, and a CD4+ lean was seen in later expanders. Pre-infection memory harbored some responding clones, suggesting cross-reactive memory joined. CD4+ contracting clones were mainly CM and EM; CD8+ ones, EMRA. In second-wave clones peaking day 37, SARS-CoV-2 specificity remained unconfirmed.

This clonotype was counted only a few times. The antigen is not known. A single record per CDR3 protein comes from TCRdb applying MiXCR to the 5' RACE reads. This sample yields 530,000 or so distinct CDR3 sequences, of which 17% are seen a single time; roughly 7.7% belongs to the top ten. The source is an adult woman who had mild COVID-19 (a few samples of this study predate the infection). Cell type and time point are not known. Sequencing input: PBMCs or a T cell subset sorted from them (not recorded which).

CDR3 in DNA: TGTGCCAGCAGCTTAGCAGGCCGGGCCCGAGCCGAGGGAAATGAGCAGTTCTTC. Amino acid sequence: CASSLAGRARAEGNEQFF. The chain has TRBV7-9 and TRBJ2-1; tentatively, D is TRBD2 (5 bases). From germline, CDR1 is SEHNR and CDR2 FQNEAQ (reference sequence). The CDR3 has 18 residues. The germline V and J ends were trimmed by 0 bases and 7 bases, with 22 bases remaining between them.